The 8 T cell receptor beta chains listed next were all sequenced from one sample in a study of CD8 T cells in ankylosing spondylitis. Broader study findings: Typical of ankylosing spondylitis blood, it appeared, was a TCR beta motif of under 10 highly homologous variants.

TCRdb itself ran the 5' RACE reads through MiXCR, one entry per CDR3 protein. The repertoire has about 130,000 distinct CDR3 sequences, under 20% of them found once; the top ten carry 30% to 35%. For these TCRs, the target antigens are not known. Material: blood, either unsorted or a sorted T cell fraction (not recorded which). All receptors derive from a male donor with ankylosing spondylitis.

The chain uses TRBV14 and TRBJ2-5; no clear D. Trimming took 1 base from V and 9 from J, leaving 6 bases between them. CDR1 and CDR2 (germline): SGHDN, FVKESK. The CDR3 spans 11 residues. CDR3 in amino acids: CASSQGLAQYF. In DNA form, the CDR3 reads TGTGCCAGCAGCCAAGGCCTAGCCCAGTACTTC.

This clonotype was seen a handful of times. This rearrangement joins TRBV28 to TRBJ2-1; 10 bases agree with TRBD1. The CDR3 totals 15 residues. Germline lookup yields CDR1 MDHEN and CDR2 SYDVKM. The J segment lost 7 bases and the V segment lost 6 bases, leaving 9 bases of the junction unmatched. CDR3 residues: CASSFRGQGGNEQFF. The CDR3 nucleotides are TGTGCCAGCAGCTTCCGCGGACAGGGGGGAAATGAGCAGTTCTTC.

This clonotype came up many times. The chain combines TRBV7-6 with TRBJ2-1, with 8 bases aligning to TRBD1. Germline CDR1 is SGHVS and CDR2 is FNYEAQ. The CDR3 is 18 amino acids. Trimming cost V 1 base and J 0 bases; bases outside gene matches: 8. The CDR3 coding sequence is TGTGCCAGCAGCTTAGGACAACCAGGGGGCGCCTCCTACAATGAGCAGTTCTTC. Translated: CASSLGQPGGASYNEQFF.

The chain uses TRBV3-1 and TRBJ2-3; possible D gene TRBD2, 5 bases. Trimming pared 1 base from V and 11 bases from J, leaving 13 bases between. The CDR3 spans 13 residues. Germline CDR1 is LGHDT and CDR2 is YNNKEL (reference sequence). The CDR3 coding sequence is TGTGCCAGCAGCCAAGGCCGGGGAGCGGAGCAGTATTTT. It specifies CASSQGRGAEQYF.

This chain uses TRBV27 with TRBJ2-3; D not certain. V lost 7 bases and J lost 2, with 16 bases in between. Germline CDR1 reads MNHEY; CDR2 reads SMNVEV (reference sequence). The CDR3 totals 15 residues. CDR3 amino acids: CASIPRAVSTDTQYF. As DNA, the CDR3 is TGTGCCAGCATTCCAAGAGCAGTTTCCACAGATACGCAGTATTTT.

The rearrangement joins TRBV25-1 to TRBJ2-7; no firm D call. Germline CDR1 is MGHDK and CDR2 is SYGVNS. The CDR3 sequence is 15 residues long. The ends were cut back, 1 base at V and 6 bases at J, with 16 bases in the middle. CDR3 residues: CASSEWPLGLSEQYF. The CDR3 nucleotides read TGTGCCAGCAGTGAATGGCCCCTGGGGTTAAGCGAGCAGTACTTC.

This clonotype has just a few counts. This sequence joins TRBV27 and TRBJ2-1, with TRBD2 matching over 10 bases. The germline V gene encodes CDR1 MNHEY and CDR2 SMNVEV (reference sequence). The CDR3 runs to 14 residues. J gave up 7 bases and V 7 bases, and 7 bases lay outside the gene matches. The CDR3 reads CASIGSGRWNEQFF. Written as DNA, the CDR3 is TGTGCCAGCATTGGTAGCGGGAGGTGGAATGAGCAGTTCTTC.

V is TRBV28 and J is TRBJ2-5, with TRBD2 matching over 11 bases. In germline, CDR1 is MDHEN, CDR2 SYDVKM. The CDR3 totals 15 residues. Trimming took 2 bases from V and 4 from J; bases not matched to a gene: 3. The CDR3 region has the DNA TGTGCCAGCAGTTTACCCGGACTAGCGGGAGAGACCCAGTACTTC. This sequence encodes CASSLPGLAGETQYF. Full variable domain (outside the CDR3, taken from reference TRBV28 and TRBJ2-5): DVKVTQSSRYLVKRTGEKVFLECVQDMDHENMFWYRQDPGLGLRLIYFSYDVKMKEKGDIPEGYSVSREKKERFSLILESASTNQTSMYLCASSLPGLAGETQYFGPGTRLLVL.